These T cell receptor beta chains were read from a single sample in a study of T cell repertoires in cytomegalovirus infection. Their target antigens are unknown. TCRdb re-derived calls from the reads in MiXCR, one entry per CDR3 protein. The sample has 140,000 to 150,000 distinct CDR3 sequences, roughly a third seen once. The input for sequencing was CD8+ T cells from cultured PBMCs, taken from culture after CMV antigen stimulation. Receptors originate from a human donor in good health (CMV status not recorded). Some clones in this sample may be carry-over from other donors' samples. Both conserved end residues are part of each CDR3. D genes are given only for firm matches. For some rows the clone size is stated as once, few or many, or as a class when expanded; others skip it.

clone size: few; J gene: TRBJ1-4; D gene: -; V gene: TRBV6-6; CDR3 DNA: TGTGCCAGCACCCCCGAGGGAGGCCCCATGGTTTTT; CDR3 protein: CASTPEGGPMVF
clone size: many; J gene: TRBJ2-2; D gene: -; V gene: TRBV27; CDR3 DNA: TGTGCCAGCAGTTTAGTTCCGGGGACGGCCGGGGAGCTGTTTTTT; CDR3 protein: CASSLVPGTAGELFF
clone size: -; J gene: TRBJ2-7; D gene: -; V gene: TRBV27; CDR3 DNA: TGTGCCAGCAGTTTCGTGGGATTTGCAGGGAACTACGAGCAGTACTTC; CDR3 protein: CASSFVGFAGNYEQYF
clone size: -; J gene: TRBJ2-2; D gene: TRBD2; V gene: TRBV12-3/TRBV12-4; CDR3 DNA: TGTGCCAGCAGTTTGGCGGGGGTGTACACCGGGGAGCTGTTTTTT; CDR3 protein: CASSLAGVYTGELFF
clone size: -; J gene: TRBJ1-6; D gene: -; V gene: TRBV7-9; CDR3 DNA: TGTGCCAGCAGCTTAGCGGGGTCTCTTAATCTTTCACCCCTCCACTTT; CDR3 protein: CASSLAGSLNLSPLHF
clone size: -; J gene: TRBJ2-5; D gene: -; V gene: TRBV4-1; CDR3 DNA: TGCGCCAGCAGCCAAGGGGTTCGGAGGCAGGAGACCCAGTACTTC; CDR3 protein: CASSQGVRRQETQYF
clone size: many; J gene: TRBJ1-2; D gene: TRBD1; V gene: TRBV7-6; CDR3 DNA: TGTGCCAGCGGGACAGGGTCCGGCTACACCTTC; CDR3 protein: CASGTGSGYTF
clone size: many; J gene: TRBJ1-2; D gene: TRBD1; V gene: TRBV5-5; CDR3 DNA: TGTGCCAGCAGCTTCGCCCGGACAGGGTGGGCCAACTATGGCTACACCTTC; CDR3 protein: CASSFARTGWANYGYTF
clone size: -; J gene: TRBJ2-7; D gene: -; V gene: TRBV7-6; CDR3 DNA: TGTGCCAGCAGCTTAGGGCCGGGGGAGGGGGACTACGAGCAGTACTTC; CDR3 protein: CASSLGPGEGDYEQYF
clone size: many; J gene: TRBJ1-1; D gene: -; V gene: TRBV19; CDR3 DNA: TGTGCCAGTAGTATTCTTGGGGGCGCGAACACTGAAGCTTTCTTT; CDR3 protein: CASSILGGANTEAFF
clone size: -; J gene: TRBJ2-1; D gene: TRBD2; V gene: TRBV12-3/TRBV12-4; CDR3 DNA: TGTGCCAGCCAACTTCTAGCGGGGGGGCTCTTTGAGCAGTTCTTC; CDR3 protein: CASQLLAGGLFEQFF
clone size: -; J gene: TRBJ2-5; D gene: -; V gene: TRBV12-3/TRBV12-4; CDR3 DNA: TGTGCCAGCAGTTGGGGAGTATACCAAGAGACCCAGTACTTC; CDR3 protein: CASSWGVYQETQYF
clone size: -; J gene: TRBJ2-1; D gene: TRBD1; V gene: TRBV5-8; CDR3 DNA: TGTGCCAGCAGCTGGACCCAGGGGGACGAGCAGTTCTTC; CDR3 protein: CASSWTQGDEQFF
clone size: -; J gene: TRBJ2-5; D gene: TRBD2; V gene: TRBV19; CDR3 DNA: TGTGCCAGTAGAGAGAGCGGGGGGCCTCAAGAGACCCAGTACTTC; CDR3 protein: CASRESGGPQETQYF
clone size: many; J gene: TRBJ1-2; D gene: -; V gene: TRBV12-3/TRBV12-4; CDR3 DNA: TGTGCCAGCAGCACAGGTCTTTATGGCTACACCTTC; CDR3 protein: CASSTGLYGYTF